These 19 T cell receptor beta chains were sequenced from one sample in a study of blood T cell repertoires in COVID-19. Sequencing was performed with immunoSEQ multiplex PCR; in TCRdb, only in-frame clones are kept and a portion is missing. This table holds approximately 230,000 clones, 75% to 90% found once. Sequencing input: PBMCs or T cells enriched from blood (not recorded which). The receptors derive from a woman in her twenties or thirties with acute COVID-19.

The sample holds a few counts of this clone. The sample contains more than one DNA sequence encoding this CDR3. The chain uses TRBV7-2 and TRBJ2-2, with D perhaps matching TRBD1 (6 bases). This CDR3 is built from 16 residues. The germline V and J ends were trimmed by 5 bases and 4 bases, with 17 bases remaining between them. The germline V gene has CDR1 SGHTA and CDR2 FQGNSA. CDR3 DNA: TGTGCCAGCAGCCTACGGTGGGGACAATTCACCGGGGAGCTGTTTTTT. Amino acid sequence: CASSLRWGQFTGELFF.

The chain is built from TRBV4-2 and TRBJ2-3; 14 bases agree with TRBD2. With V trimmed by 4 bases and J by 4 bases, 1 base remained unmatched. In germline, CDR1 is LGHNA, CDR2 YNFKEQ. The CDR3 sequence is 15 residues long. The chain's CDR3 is CASSRLAGGPDTQYF. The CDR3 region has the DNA TGTGCCAGCAGCCGACTAGCGGGGGGGCCAGATACGCAGTATTTT.

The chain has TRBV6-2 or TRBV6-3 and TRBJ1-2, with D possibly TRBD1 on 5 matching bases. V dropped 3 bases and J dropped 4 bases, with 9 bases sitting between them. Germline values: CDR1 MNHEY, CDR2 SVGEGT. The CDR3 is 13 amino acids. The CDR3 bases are TGTGCCAGCAGTTATCTCGACAGCTATGGCTACACCTTC. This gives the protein CASSYLDSYGYTF.

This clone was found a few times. The CDR3 spells CASSSPGTGFYRELFF. CDR3 DNA: TGTGCCAGTAGTTCGCCCGGGACAGGGTTTTACCGGGAGCTGTTTTTT. The chain couples TRBV19 to TRBJ2-2; the match to TRBD1 covers 9 bases. V was clipped by 5 bases and J by 9 bases; unmatched bases: 13. Germline V lookup: CDR1 LNHDA, CDR2 SQIVND (reference sequence). There are 16 residues in the CDR3.

CDR3 protein: CASSDTGQGGYTF. CDR3 nucleotide sequence: TGTGCCAGCAGTGATACGGGACAGGGTGGGTACACCTTC. V and J are TRBV6-1 and TRBJ1-2; 9 nucleotides match TRBD1. This CDR3 has 13 amino acids. V shed 3 bases and J 11 bases; nucleotides not matched to a gene: 7. In germline, CDR1 is MNHNS, CDR2 SASEGT.

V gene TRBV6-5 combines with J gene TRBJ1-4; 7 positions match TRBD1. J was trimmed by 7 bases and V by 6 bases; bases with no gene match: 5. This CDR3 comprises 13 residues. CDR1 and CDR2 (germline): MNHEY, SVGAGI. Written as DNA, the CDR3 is TGTGCCAGCAGCGGGACAGCGGCTGAAAAACTGTTTTTT. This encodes CASSGTAAEKLFF.

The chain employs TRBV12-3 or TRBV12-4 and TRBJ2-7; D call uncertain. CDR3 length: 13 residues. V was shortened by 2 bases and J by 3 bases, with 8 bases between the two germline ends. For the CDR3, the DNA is TGTGCCAGCAGTTTAAACAGTTTCTACGAGCAGTACTTC. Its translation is CASSLNSFYEQYF.

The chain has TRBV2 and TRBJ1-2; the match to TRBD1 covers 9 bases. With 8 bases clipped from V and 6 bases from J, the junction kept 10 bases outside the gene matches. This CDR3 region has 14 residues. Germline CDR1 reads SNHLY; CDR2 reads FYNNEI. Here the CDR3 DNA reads TGTGCCAGCCTGATGGACAGGGGCGAGCATGGCTACACCTTC. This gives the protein CASLMDRGEHGYTF. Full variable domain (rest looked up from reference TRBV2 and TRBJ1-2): EPEVTQTPSHQVTQMGQEVILRCVPISNHLYFYWYRQILGQKVEFLVSFYNNEISEKSEIFDDQFSVERPDGSNFTLKIRSTKLEDSAMYFCASLMDRGEHGYTFGSGTRLTVV.

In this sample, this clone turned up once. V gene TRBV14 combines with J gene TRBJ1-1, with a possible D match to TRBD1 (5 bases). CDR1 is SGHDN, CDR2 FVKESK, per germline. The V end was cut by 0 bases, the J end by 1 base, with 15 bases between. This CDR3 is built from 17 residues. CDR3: CASSQERGTVQNTEAFF. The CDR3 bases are TGTGCCAGCAGCCAAGAAAGGGGTACAGTGCAGAACACTGAAGCTTTCTTT.

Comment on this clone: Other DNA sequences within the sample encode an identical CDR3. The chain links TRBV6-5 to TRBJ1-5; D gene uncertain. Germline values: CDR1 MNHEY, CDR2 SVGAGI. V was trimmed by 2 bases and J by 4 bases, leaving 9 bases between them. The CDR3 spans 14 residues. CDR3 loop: CASSYRGGNQPQHF. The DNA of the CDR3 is TGTGCCAGCAGTTACCGGGGAGGGAATCAGCCCCAGCATTTT.

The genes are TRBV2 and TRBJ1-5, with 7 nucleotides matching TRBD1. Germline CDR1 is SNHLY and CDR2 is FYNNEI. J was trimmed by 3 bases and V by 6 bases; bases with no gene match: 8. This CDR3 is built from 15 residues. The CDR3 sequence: CASRTDRESNQPQHF. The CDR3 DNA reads TGTGCCAGCAGAACCGACAGGGAATCCAATCAGCCCCAGCATTTT.

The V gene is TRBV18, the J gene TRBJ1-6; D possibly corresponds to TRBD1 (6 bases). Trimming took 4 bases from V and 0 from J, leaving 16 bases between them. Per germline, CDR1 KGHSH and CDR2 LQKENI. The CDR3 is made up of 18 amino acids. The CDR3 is CASSRTGTKSSYNSPLHF. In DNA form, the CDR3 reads TGTGCCAGCTCACGAACCGGGACAAAAAGCTCCTATAATTCACCCCTCCACTTT.

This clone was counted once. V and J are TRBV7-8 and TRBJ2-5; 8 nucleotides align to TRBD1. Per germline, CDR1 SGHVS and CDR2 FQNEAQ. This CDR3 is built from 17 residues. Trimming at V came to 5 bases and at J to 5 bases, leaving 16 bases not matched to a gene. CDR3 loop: CASSTQGQGAPRETQYF. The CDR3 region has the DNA TGTGCCAGCAGCACCCAAGGGCAGGGGGCGCCCCGGGAGACCCAGTACTTC.

CDR3 nucleotide sequence: TGTGCCAGCAGTTATGGAGGGGGCGCGGGAGAAAAACTGTTTTTT. As protein: CASSYGGGAGEKLFF. The V call is TRBV7-2, the J call TRBJ1-4; 7 nucleotides align to TRBD1. Germline V gene sequence: CDR1 SGHTA, CDR2 FQGNSA. This CDR3 spans 15 amino acids. With 6 bases clipped from V and 8 bases from J, the junction kept 12 bases outside the gene matches.

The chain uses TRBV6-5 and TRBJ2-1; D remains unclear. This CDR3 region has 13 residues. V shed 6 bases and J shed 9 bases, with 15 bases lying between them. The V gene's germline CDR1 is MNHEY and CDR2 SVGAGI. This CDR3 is CASRLFGVSEQFF. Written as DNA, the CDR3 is TGTGCCAGCAGACTATTTGGCGTGAGTGAGCAGTTCTTC.

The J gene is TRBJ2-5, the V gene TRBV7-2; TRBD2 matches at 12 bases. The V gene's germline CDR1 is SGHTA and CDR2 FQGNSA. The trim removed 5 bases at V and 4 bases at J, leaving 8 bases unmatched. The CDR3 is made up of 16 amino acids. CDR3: CASSHPLAGGPETQYF. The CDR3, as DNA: TGTGCCAGCAGCCATCCTCTAGCGGGAGGGCCAGAGACCCAGTACTTC.

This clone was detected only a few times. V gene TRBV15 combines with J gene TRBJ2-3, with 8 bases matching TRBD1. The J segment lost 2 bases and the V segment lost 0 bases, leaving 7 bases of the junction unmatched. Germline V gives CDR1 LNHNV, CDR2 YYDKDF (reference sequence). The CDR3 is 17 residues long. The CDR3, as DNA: TGTGCCACCAGCAGAGAGGCAGGGGGCCTTTTCACAGATACGCAGTATTTT. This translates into CATSREAGGLFTDTQYF.

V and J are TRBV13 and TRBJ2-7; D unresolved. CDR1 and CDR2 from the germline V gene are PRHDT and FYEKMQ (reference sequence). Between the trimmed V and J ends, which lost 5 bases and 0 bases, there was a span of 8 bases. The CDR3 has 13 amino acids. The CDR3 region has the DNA TGTGCCAGCAGCGATCCTAGCTCCTACGAGCAGTACTTC. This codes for CASSDPSSYEQYF.

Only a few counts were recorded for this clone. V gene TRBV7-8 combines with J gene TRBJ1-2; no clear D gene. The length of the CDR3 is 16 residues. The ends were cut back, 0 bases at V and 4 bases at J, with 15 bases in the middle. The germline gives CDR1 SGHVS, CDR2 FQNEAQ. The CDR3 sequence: CASSLASGSFSYGYTF. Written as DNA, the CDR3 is TGTGCCAGCAGCTTAGCTTCAGGCAGTTTCAGCTATGGCTACACCTTC.